This TCR beta chain comes out of a study of cytomegalovirus exposure and HLA in healthy donors. Study conclusions and caveats: Earlier analysis yielded a pattern in which most TCR beta V segments were productive about 90% or about 30% of the time.

Healthy bone marrow donors formed the donor group. As to this clone: What it recognizes is unknown.

Trimming removed 5 bases from V and 2 bases from J; junction bases left unmatched: 9. The germline gives CDR1 MDHEN, CDR2 SYDVKM. This CDR3 contains 16 residues. The PCR employed 60 Vbeta primers together with 13 Jbeta primers. Profiling relied on immunoSEQ multiplex PCR, and the TCRdb table lists in-frame clones only, not all of them. The data hold under 250,000 clones, with approximately 78% observed a single time. This chain connects TRBV28 to TRBJ1-5, with TRBD1 identical over 7 bases. This clonotype was obtained from a woman in her thirties or forties in good health and CMV-seronegative. The material sequenced was PBMCs. The DNA for the CDR3 is TGTGCCAGCAGTCTTAATTACAGGGGCGGCAATCAGCCCCAGCATTTT. Translating it yields CASSLNYRGGNQPQHF. Supplemented by reference TRBV28 and TRBJ1-5, the full variable domain reads DVKVTQSSRYLVKRTGEKVFLECVQDMDHENMFWYRQDPGLGLRLIYFSYDVKMKEKGDIPEGYSVSREKKERFSLILESASTNQTSMYLCASSLNYRGGNQPQHFGDGTRLSIL.